Each of the 27 T cell receptor beta chains below was sequenced from the same sample in a study of shared clonotypes between healthy human individuals. Clones were read by immunoSEQ multiplex PCR, and TCRdb kept only the in-frame ones, dropping some. In the table there are about 480,000 clones, over 75% of which are singletons. Material: PBMCs. These receptors were collected from a woman between 35 and 50 years old in good health. Some clones in this sample may be carry-over from other donors' samples.

The V call is TRBV6-4, the J call TRBJ2-3, with a possible D match to TRBD2 (6 bases). The CDR3 runs 13 residues. V lost 4 bases to trimming and J lost 4 bases, with 9 bases between them. From germline, CDR1 is MRHNA and CDR2 SNTAGT. The CDR3 reads CASSVAEADTQYF. CDR3 sequence (DNA): TGTGCCAGCAGTGTAGCGGAGGCAGATACGCAGTATTTT.

The chain combines TRBV27 with TRBJ2-6; tentative D call: TRBD1 (6 bases). Trimming stripped 6 bases from V and 2 bases from J, with 17 bases between. Looked up from germline, CDR1 is MNHEY and CDR2 is SMNVEV (reference sequence). The CDR3 spans 17 residues. The CDR3 protein is CASRSIITGPGANVLTF. The CDR3 DNA reads as TGTGCCAGCAGATCCATTATTACAGGGCCTGGGGCCAACGTCCTGACTTTC.

The V gene is TRBV11-2, the J gene TRBJ2-5; D is undetermined. This CDR3 comprises 14 residues. Trimming removed 5 bases at V and 5 bases at J, with 15 bases between. Germline V lookup: CDR1 SGHAT, CDR2 FQNNGV. Written as DNA, the CDR3 is TGTGCCAGCAGCCATGGTGGGGTGTGGGAGACCCAGTACTTC. Residues: CASSHGGVWETQYF.

The rearrangement joins TRBV2 to TRBJ1-5, with D possibly matching TRBD1 (5 bases). The V end was cut by 6 bases, the J end by 5 bases, with 14 bases between. The germline V gene has CDR1 SNHLY and CDR2 FYNNEI. This CDR3 is 14 amino acids long. Here the CDR3 reads CASRPWTGDQPQHF. The CDR3 DNA reads as TGTGCCAGCAGACCCTGGACGGGGGATCAGCCCCAGCATTTT.

This chain connects TRBV18 to TRBJ2-2; D possibly corresponds to TRBD2 (10 bases). Germline V gene sequence: CDR1 KGHSH, CDR2 LQKENI. V lost 4 bases, J lost 1 base, and 19 bases lay in between. The CDR3 has 18 residues. The CDR3 coding sequence is TGTGCCAGCTCACTCGGACTAGCGGACAGGGGGAACACCGGGGAGCTGTTTTTT. As protein: CASSLGLADRGNTGELFF.

V is TRBV20-1 and J is TRBJ2-3; D may be TRBD2 (6 bases). Trimming pared 6 bases from V and 4 bases from J, leaving 8 bases between. The germline V gene encodes CDR1 DFQATT and CDR2 SNEGSKA (reference sequence). CDR3 length: 11 amino acids. DNA of the CDR3: TGCAGTGCCGGGACTTCAGATACGCAGTATTTT. Its protein is CSAGTSDTQYF.

The V gene is TRBV7-2, the J gene TRBJ1-5, with D unclear. The CDR3 consists of 13 residues. Trimming took 2 bases from V and 5 from J, leaving 7 bases between them. CDR1 and CDR2 (germline): SGHTA, FQGNSA. Written as DNA, the CDR3 is TGTGCCAGCAGCTTATATTTGGATCAGCCCCAGCATTTT. It codes for CASSLYLDQPQHF.

The chain joins TRBV29-1 to TRBJ1-4, with 7 bases aligning to TRBD1. Trimming took 0 bases from V and 8 from J; bases not matched to a gene: 6. Germline values: CDR1 SQVTM, CDR2 ANQGSEA. This CDR3 is 14 amino acids long. Here the CDR3 reads CSVEERGHGEKLFF. The CDR3 coding sequence is TGCAGCGTTGAAGAGAGGGGGCACGGGGAAAAACTGTTTTTT.

The chain carries TRBV19 and TRBJ2-3; D not resolved. This CDR3 is built from 16 residues. V was pared by 3 bases and J by 4 bases, with 17 bases between. Germline CDR1 is LNHDA and CDR2 is SQIVND (reference sequence). As DNA, the CDR3 is TGTGCCAGTAGTATTAGGGCGTCCCCCCTGGCAGATACGCAGTATTTT. Residues: CASSIRASPLADTQYF.

This chain joins TRBV18 and TRBJ2-7; 8 bases match TRBD2. Trimming cost V 0 bases and J 6 bases; bases outside gene matches: 1. This CDR3 has 13 amino acids. Germline CDR1 reads KGHSH; CDR2 reads LQKENI. The CDR3 is CASSPPGGAEQYF. Written as DNA, the CDR3 is TGTGCCAGCTCACCACCCGGGGGGGCCGAGCAGTACTTC.

The V call is TRBV9, the J call TRBJ1-5, with D perhaps TRBD1 (5 bases). The germline CDR1 and CDR2 sequences are SGDLS and YYNGEE. The CDR3 runs 14 residues. The V end was cut by 4 bases, the J end by 2 bases, with 10 bases between. The CDR3 here is CASSRLGGNQPQHF. As DNA, the CDR3 is TGTGCCAGCAGCCGGCTGGGGGGCAATCAGCCCCAGCATTTT.

Only a few counts were recorded for this clone. The chain employs TRBV29-1 and TRBJ2-5; 12 positions match TRBD2. Germline V lookup: CDR1 SQVTM, CDR2 ANQGSEA. V dropped 5 bases and J dropped 5; count of bases not matched to a gene: 6. The CDR3 covers 14 residues. CDR3 DNA sequence: TGCAGCGTTCGGGGACTAGCGGGCGGGGAGACCCAGTACTTC. Translated: CSVRGLAGGETQYF.

This clone appeared a single time. The V call is TRBV5-5, the J call TRBJ1-5; maybe TRBD1 (5 bases). This CDR3 region has 14 residues. Germline CDR1 and CDR2: SGHKS and YYEKEE (reference sequence). V was clipped by 5 bases and J by 4 bases, with 13 bases between them. CDR3 protein: CASSSGTTNQPQHF. The CDR3 coding sequence is TGTGCCAGCAGTTCCGGGACCACTAATCAGCCCCAGCATTTT.

J is TRBJ2-3 and V is TRBV4-2, with 10 bases that match TRBD2. Trimming cost V 1 base and J 4 bases; bases outside gene matches: 2. The germline V gene encodes CDR1 LGHNA and CDR2 YNFKEQ. This CDR3 region has 15 residues. CDR3 sequence (DNA): TGTGCCAGCAGCCAAGCCCTAGCGGGAGCAGATACGCAGTATTTT. Its protein is CASSQALAGADTQYF.

This chain's CDR3 is CASSLVRLVQGLYNEQFF. CDR3 sequence (DNA): TGTGCCAGCAGCTTGGTAAGGTTGGTACAGGGACTTTACAATGAGCAGTTCTTC. The rearrangement joins TRBV5-8 to TRBJ2-1; D tentatively fits TRBD1 or TRBD2 (6 bases each). This CDR3 contains 18 residues. The germline V gene encodes CDR1 SGHTS and CDR2 YDEGEE. V shed 0 bases and J shed 4 bases, with 20 bases lying between them. The whole variable domain, filled in from reference TRBV5-8 and TRBJ2-1, reads EAGVTQSPTHLIKTRGQQATLRCSPISGHTSVYWYQQALGLGLQFLLWYDEGEERNRGNFPPRFSGRQFPNYSSELNVNALELEDSALYLCASSLVRLVQGLYNEQFFGPGTRLTVL.

CDR3 in amino acids: CAISGPGDGNEQFF. Written as DNA, the CDR3 is TGTGCCATCAGTGGGCCCGGGGATGGGAATGAGCAGTTCTTC. The V gene is TRBV10-3, the J gene TRBJ2-1; TRBD2 is a possible D gene (5 bases). Looked up from germline, CDR1 is ENHRY and CDR2 is SYGVKD. The CDR3 has 14 residues. Trimming cost V 4 bases and J 7 bases, with 14 bases left between them.

The chain's CDR3 is CASSPLGSGANVLTF. In nucleotides, the CDR3 is TGTGCCAGCAGCCCCCTGGGCTCTGGGGCCAACGTCCTGACTTTC. The V gene is TRBV7-8, the J gene TRBJ2-6; D is ambiguous. The germline CDR1 and CDR2 sequences are SGHVS and FQNEAQ. The CDR3 loop spans 15 amino acids. The ends were cut back, 5 bases at V and 0 bases at J, with 8 bases in the middle.

CDR3 in DNA: TGCGCCAGCAGCCGGACGGCTAAACAGCCCCAGCATTTT. Protein: CASSRTAKQPQHF. The chain couples TRBV4-1 to TRBJ1-5; D remains unclear. Germline CDR1 and CDR2: MGHRA and YSYEKL. V lost 4 bases and J 7 bases, leaving 11 bases between the germline ends. The CDR3 has 13 amino acids.

The rearrangement joins TRBV19 to TRBJ1-5; D perhaps matches TRBD1 (6 bases). The CDR3 consists of 14 residues. The V end lost 5 bases, the J end lost 9 bases, and 17 bases lay between the germline ends. The germline V gene has CDR1 LNHDA and CDR2 SQIVND (reference sequence). CDR3 residues: CASSGGTGFRPQHF. For the CDR3, the DNA is TGTGCCAGTAGTGGAGGAACAGGGTTCAGGCCCCAGCATTTT.

The genes are TRBV5-1 and TRBJ2-5; TRBD2 agrees at 8 bases. V was pared by 4 bases and J by 1 base, with 3 bases of the junction left unmatched. This CDR3 has 14 amino acids. The germline CDR1 and CDR2 sequences are SGHRS and YFSETQ. CDR3 in DNA: TGCGCCAGCAGCCAGGGACTAGTCCAAGAGACCCAGTACTTC. This sequence encodes CASSQGLVQETQYF.

This chain links TRBV6-1 with TRBJ1-2, with a possible D match to TRBD1 (5 bases). CDR3 length equals 13 residues. From germline, CDR1 is MNHNS and CDR2 SASEGT. V was pared by 5 bases and J by 8 bases, with 15 bases between. CDR3 sequence (DNA): TGTGCCAGCAGTATCTCCAGGGCTATCGGCTACACCTTC. Its translation is CASSISRAIGYTF.

This chain links TRBV5-6 with TRBJ2-7; TRBD1 matches at 9 bases. The germline V gene encodes CDR1 SGHDT and CDR2 YYEEEE. The V and J ends lost 1 base and 7 bases, in that order; junction bases with no gene match: 3. This CDR3 is 13 amino acids long. Written as DNA, the CDR3 is TGTGCCAGCAGCTTGTACAGGGGGCGGGAGCAGTACTTC. Translating it yields CASSLYRGREQYF.

This clone was seen only once. The identical CDR3 is also encoded by other nucleotide sequences in the sample. V and J are TRBV7-9 and TRBJ2-7; a possible D gene is TRBD2 (6 bases). Germline values: CDR1 SEHNR, CDR2 FQNEAQ (reference sequence). This CDR3 is 14 amino acids long. The V gene lost 0 bases and the J gene lost 1 base, with 7 bases spanning the gap. This CDR3 reads CASSLAGGSYEQYF. The CDR3 nucleotides are TGTGCCAGCAGCTTAGCGGGGGGTTCCTACGAGCAGTACTTC.

V usage is TRBV2 and J usage is TRBJ2-5, with 7 bases matching TRBD1. V lost 7 bases and J lost 1; bases outside the gene matches: 6. This CDR3 is 14 amino acids long. The germline gives CDR1 SNHLY, CDR2 FYNNEI. Written as DNA, the CDR3 is TGTGCCAGCACCAAGGACAGGAGCCAAGAGACCCAGTACTTC. Protein product: CASTKDRSQETQYF.

Notes on this clone: This same CDR3 is encoded by further DNA sequences in the sample. The J gene is TRBJ2-1, the V gene TRBV5-1, with 10 bases aligning to TRBD2. V dropped 0 bases and J dropped 3; count of bases not matched to a gene: 3. The CDR3 is 16 residues long. Germline V gene sequence: CDR1 SGHRS, CDR2 YFSETQ. The CDR3 region is CASSLGGLAVYNEQFF. The CDR3 nucleotides read TGCGCCAGCAGCTTGGGTGGACTAGCGGTCTACAATGAGCAGTTCTTC.

The CDR3 DNA is TGCGCCAGCAGCCTAACAGGGACGTTCGGGGAGACCCAGTACTTC. It is translated as CASSLTGTFGETQYF. The chain couples TRBV5-1 to TRBJ2-5; D might be TRBD1 (6 bases). The CDR3 extends over 15 amino acids. V was shortened by 4 bases and J by 5 bases, with 18 bases between the two germline ends. Germline V gene lookup returns CDR1 SGHRS and CDR2 YFSETQ.

The chain has TRBV18 and TRBJ2-3; weak D call: TRBD1 (6 bases). V lost 3 bases and J lost 3, with 10 bases in between. The germline gives CDR1 KGHSH, CDR2 LQKENI. The CDR3 has 14 residues. The CDR3 sequence is CASSPSQGTDTQYF. CDR3 coding DNA: TGTGCCAGCTCACCGAGCCAGGGGACAGATACGCAGTATTTT.